Listed below are T cell receptor beta chains from one sample, sequenced in a study of OX40 agonist ivuxolimab in advanced cancers. The method was immunoSEQ multiplex PCR; TCRdb's version includes in-frame clones alone and lacks a portion of them. Found here are 40,000 or so clones, 86% of them singletons; the top ten hold about 13%. The source material was CD4+ or CD8+ T cells sorted from blood, sampled in a trial of the OX40 agonist ivuxolimab. Source of these receptors: an adult with an advanced solid tumor such as melanoma, head and neck, liver or kidney cancer. Each CDR3 is given with its conserved first and last residue. Each record gives: D gene, clone size, J gene, V gene, CDR3 DNA, CDR3 protein. D genes are given only for firm matches. Only some rows state a clone size, as once, few, many or a class for expanded clones.

D: NA
size: NA
J: TRBJ1-2
V: TRBV7-9
DNA: TGTGCCAGCAGCTTCCTGGACAGCCGCTACACCTTC
CDR3: CASSFLDSRYTF

D: NA
size: few
J: TRBJ1-1
V: TRBV9
DNA: TGTGCCAGCAGCGCCGGTATGAACACTGAAGCTTTCTTT
CDR3: CASSAGMNTEAFF

D: NA
size: NA
J: TRBJ1-3
V: TRBV7-2
DNA: TGTGCCAGCAGCTTTTCCCGCCCCGGGGACACCATATATTTT
CDR3: CASSFSRPGDTIYF

D: NA
size: few
J: TRBJ2-1
V: TRBV5-8
DNA: TGTGCCAGCACGTGGATATCCAATGAGCAGTTCTTC
CDR3: CASTWISNEQFF

D: TRBD1
size: NA
J: TRBJ1-3
V: TRBV10-3
DNA: TGTGCCATCAGGACAGGGGAGGACACCATATATTTT
CDR3: CAIRTGEDTIYF

D: NA
size: NA
J: TRBJ2-3
V: TRBV7-9
DNA: TGTGCCAGCAGCTTAGAATCGCTCTCCCTGTATTTT
CDR3: CASSLESLSLYF

D: NA
size: once
J: TRBJ1-5
V: TRBV19
DNA: TGTGCCAGTATGATGCGGACACCGGGCTGGCCCCAGCATTTT
CDR3: CASMMRTPGWPQHF

D: NA
size: NA
J: TRBJ1-2
V: TRBV7-9
DNA: TGTGCCAGCAGCTTAGGGGCACAACCTAACTATGGCTACACCTTC
CDR3: CASSLGAQPNYGYTF

D: NA
size: NA
J: TRBJ2-3
V: TRBV10-3
DNA: TGTGCCATCAGACCCGACGACAGGTCCCCTAGCACAGATACGCAGTATTTT
CDR3: CAIRPDDRSPSTDTQYF

D: NA
size: NA
J: TRBJ1-1
V: TRBV10-3
DNA: TGTGCCATCAGTGTAGGCGGGGTCACTGAAGCTTTCTTT
CDR3: CAISVGGVTEAFF

D: NA
size: NA
J: TRBJ1-3
V: TRBV2
DNA: TGTGCCAGCAGTGAAATGGCAGCCAATCTTGGAAACACCATATATTTT
CDR3: CASSEMAANLGNTIYF

D: NA
size: few
J: TRBJ2-3
V: TRBV19
DNA: TGTGCCTGCGCCCAGAGCACAGATACGCAGTATTTT
CDR3: CACAQSTDTQYF

D: NA
size: NA
J: TRBJ1-5
V: TRBV7-3
DNA: TGTGCCAGCAGCTTAGAAGGGGGAGGGCAGCCCCAGCATTTT
CDR3: CASSLEGGGQPQHF

D: NA
size: once
J: TRBJ2-7
V: TRBV28
DNA: TGTGCCAGCAGTCCAATGGACACCCGCGACTACGAGCAGTACTTC
CDR3: CASSPMDTRDYEQYF

D: NA
size: NA
J: TRBJ2-2
V: TRBV19
DNA: TGTGCCAGTAGTATTGTTTCGGAACCGACGAACACCGGGGAGCTGTTTTTT
CDR3: CASSIVSEPTNTGELFF

D: NA
size: NA
J: TRBJ2-1
V: TRBV6-5
DNA: TGTGCCAGCAGTCCTCAAGGTCCTAACAATGAGCAGTTCTTC
CDR3: CASSPQGPNNEQFF

D: TRBD1
size: NA
J: TRBJ1-4
V: TRBV5-6
DNA: TGTGCCAGCAGCTTCGGGACAGGGAGGGAAAAACTGTTTTTT
CDR3: CASSFGTGREKLFF

D: NA
size: NA
J: TRBJ2-7
V: TRBV6-5
DNA: TGTGCCAGCCGGTTTGAGGAACTTGGCGAGCAGTACTTC
CDR3: CASRFEELGEQYF

D: NA
size: NA
J: TRBJ1-2
V: TRBV28
DNA: TGTGCCAGCAGTTTATTAGGGATAGTGGGCTATGGCTACACCTTC
CDR3: CASSLLGIVGYGYTF

D: TRBD1
size: NA
J: TRBJ2-7
V: TRBV27
DNA: TGTGCCAGCAGTTGGGGGACAGGGTCCTACGAGCAGTACTTC
CDR3: CASSWGTGSYEQYF

D: NA
size: NA
J: TRBJ1-1
V: TRBV6-1
DNA: TGTGCCAGCAGTGAGGGTGGCTTAGGAACTGAAGCTTTCTTT
CDR3: CASSEGGLGTEAFF

D: TRBD2
size: NA
J: TRBJ2-7
V: TRBV4-1
DNA: TGCGCCAGCAGCCAAGATCCGGGGGGTTCCTACGAGCAGTACTTC
CDR3: CASSQDPGGSYEQYF

D: NA
size: few
J: TRBJ2-3
V: TRBV7-9
DNA: TGTGCCAGCAGCTTACCGGTGGGGGGCAGAGATACGCAGTATTTT
CDR3: CASSLPVGGRDTQYF

D: TRBD1
size: once
J: TRBJ1-5
V: TRBV6-6
DNA: TGTGCCAGCAGTATTGGGACAGATCAGCCCCAGCATTTT
CDR3: CASSIGTDQPQHF

D: NA
size: NA
J: TRBJ1-3
V: TRBV11-2
DNA: TGTGCCAGCAGCCCCGGGGATTTTTTTGGAAACACCATATATTTT
CDR3: CASSPGDFFGNTIYF

D: NA
size: NA
J: TRBJ2-2
V: TRBV28
DNA: TGTGCCAGCAGTTTTTGGGGAACCGGGGAGCTGTTTTTT
CDR3: CASSFWGTGELFF

D: NA
size: NA
J: TRBJ1-6
V: TRBV9
DNA: TGTGCCAGCAGTTCAGGGATTTCACCCCTCCACTTT
CDR3: CASSSGISPLHF

D: NA
size: NA
J: TRBJ1-5
V: TRBV27
DNA: TGTGCCAGCAGTCCCGCCCAGGACAGTAAATCTCAGCCCCAGCATTTT
CDR3: CASSPAQDSKSQPQHF

D: TRBD1
size: hyperexpanded
J: TRBJ2-7
V: TRBV9
DNA: TGTGCCAGCAGCCCCCTGACAGGGGGTTCCTCCTACGAGCAGTACTTC
CDR3: CASSPLTGGSSYEQYF

D: TRBD2
size: NA
J: TRBJ2-2
V: TRBV7-8
DNA: TGTGCCAGCAGCGCGGGACTAGCGGGGGGGTCTACCGGGGAGCTGTTTTTT
CDR3: CASSAGLAGGSTGELFF

D: NA
size: NA
J: TRBJ2-7
V: TRBV7-9
DNA: TGTGCCAGCAGCTTGGCTCAGACCTACGAGCAGTACTTC
CDR3: CASSLAQTYEQYF

D: TRBD2
size: NA
J: TRBJ2-1
V: TRBV5-1
DNA: TGCGCCAGCAGCTTAGACGGGGGAGGGCTGCAGTTCTTC
CDR3: CASSLDGGGLQFF

D: NA
size: NA
J: TRBJ1-1
V: TRBV18
DNA: TGTGCCAGCTCACCCCCAGGGTCGGATGAAGCTTTCTTT
CDR3: CASSPPGSDEAFF

D: NA
size: NA
J: TRBJ2-5
V: TRBV4-1
DNA: TGCGCCAGCAGCCAAGGCGGGGTTCAAGAGACCCAGTACTTC
CDR3: CASSQGGVQETQYF

D: NA
size: NA
J: TRBJ2-1
V: TRBV5-6
DNA: TGTGCCAGCAGCCCAGGGGACAATGAGCAGTTCTTC
CDR3: CASSPGDNEQFF

D: NA
size: NA
J: TRBJ1-1
V: TRBV4-1
DNA: TGCGCCAGCAGCCGTAACCGGGCCCCGAGCACTGAAGCTTTCTTT
CDR3: CASSRNRAPSTEAFF

D: NA
size: NA
J: TRBJ1-1
V: TRBV4-2
DNA: TGTGCCAGCAGCCAAGATCGGGGGTTGTCTGAAGCTTTCTTT
CDR3: CASSQDRGLSEAFF

D: NA
size: NA
J: TRBJ1-2
V: TRBV29-1
DNA: TGCAGCGTTGTGACAAAAAGTTGGAGGAGGGACTATGGCTACACCTTC
CDR3: CSVVTKSWRRDYGYTF

D: NA
size: NA
J: TRBJ1-5
V: TRBV19
DNA: TGTGCCAGTAGTCTATGGGCCATCGAGGGGAATCAGCCCCAGCATTTT
CDR3: CASSLWAIEGNQPQHF

D: NA
size: NA
J: TRBJ2-3
V: TRBV15
DNA: TGTGCCACCAGCAGAGATCCCCAAACCGGGAGCCCATCCACAGATACGCAGTATTTT
CDR3: CATSRDPQTGSPSTDTQYF

D: TRBD1
size: NA
J: TRBJ2-7
V: TRBV6-1
DNA: TGTGCCAGCAGTGACCCCCGGGACAGGGCACTCGAGCAGTACTTC
CDR3: CASSDPRDRALEQYF

D: NA
size: NA
J: TRBJ2-4
V: TRBV7-2
DNA: TGTGCCAGCAGCCCAGCCCGGGACGTCAAAAACATTCAGTACTTC
CDR3: CASSPARDVKNIQYF

D: NA
size: NA
J: TRBJ2-3
V: TRBV5-4
DNA: TGTGCCAGCAGCGGGGGCACAGATACGCAGTATTTT
CDR3: CASSGGTDTQYF

D: NA
size: NA
J: TRBJ1-3
V: TRBV9
DNA: TGTGCCAGCAGCGAGGGTCTTTCATTAGGAAACACCATATATTTT
CDR3: CASSEGLSLGNTIYF

D: NA
size: NA
J: TRBJ2-7
V: TRBV4-1
DNA: TGCGCCAGCAGCCAAGTTGGCAGCTACGAGCAGTACTTC
CDR3: CASSQVGSYEQYF

D: TRBD1
size: NA
J: TRBJ2-7
V: TRBV9
DNA: TGTGCCAGCAGTCGTCAGGGGGCTTCGACCTACGAGCAGTACTTC
CDR3: CASSRQGASTYEQYF

D: TRBD1
size: NA
J: TRBJ1-5
V: TRBV5-1
DNA: TGCGCCAGCAGACCGACAGGGGCCGGAGATAATCAGCCCCAGCATTTT
CDR3: CASRPTGAGDNQPQHF

D: NA
size: NA
J: TRBJ2-7
V: TRBV6-6
DNA: TGTGCCAGCAGTCTTGACAGGAACCACCTCGAGCAGTACTTC
CDR3: CASSLDRNHLEQYF

D: NA
size: NA
J: TRBJ1-1
V: TRBV9
DNA: TGTGCCAGCAGCGAGACGAACACTGAAGCTTTCTTT
CDR3: CASSETNTEAFF